The 23 T cell receptor beta chains below come from one sample, sequenced in a study of cytomegalovirus exposure and HLA in healthy donors. It was with 60 Vbeta and 13 Jbeta primers that the PCR ran. Only in-frame clones appear in the TCRdb table, and some are missing; sequencing was by immunoSEQ multiplex PCR. The table shows approximately 190,000 clones, with about 85% occurring only once. Input material: PBMCs. The receptors come from a man aged 50 to 60 in good health and CMV-seronegative.

V usage is TRBV9 and J usage is TRBJ1-5, with D perhaps matching TRBD1 (6 bases). This CDR3 has 15 residues. CDR1 is SGDLS, CDR2 YYNGEE, per germline. Trimming removed 2 bases at V and 4 bases at J, with 13 bases between. CDR3 DNA sequence: TGTGCCAGCAGCGTGGAAGGGAGGGGGAATCAGCCCCAGCATTTT. Protein: CASSVEGRGNQPQHF.

The chain has TRBV4-3 and TRBJ1-2, with 8 bases matching TRBD1. The CDR3 sequence is 15 residues long. CDR1 and CDR2 from the germline V gene are LGHNA and YSLEER. V gave up 3 bases and J gave up 6 bases; unmatched junction bases: 9. The CDR3 DNA sequence: TGCGCCAGCAGCCAGTTTGGACAGGGCGGGCATGGCTACACCTTC. It is translated as CASSQFGQGGHGYTF.

The V call is TRBV19, the J call TRBJ1-2; D call uncertain. With 3 bases removed from V and 8 bases from J, the gap between germline ends came to 10 bases. CDR1 is LNHDA, CDR2 SQIVND, per germline (reference sequence). The CDR3 has 12 amino acids. In DNA, the CDR3 is TGTGCCAGTAGTATCGAAACGCGGGGCTACACCTTC. Its translation: CASSIETRGYTF.

The CDR3 protein is CASSLARTGVGIPNEQYF. CDR3 DNA sequence: TGTGCCAGCAGCTTAGCACGGACAGGGGTGGGCATACCTAACGAGCAGTACTTC. The gene calls are TRBV7-8 and TRBJ2-7; 9 bases line up with TRBD1. Germline CDR1 is SGHVS and CDR2 is FQNEAQ. The CDR3 is made up of 18 amino acids. J lost 5 bases, V lost 0 bases, and 14 bases had no gene match.

The chain uses TRBV11-2 and TRBJ2-6; 7 bases fit TRBD1. Per germline, CDR1 SGHAT and CDR2 FQNNGV. This CDR3 has 15 residues. V lost 3 bases to trimming and J lost 2 bases; unmatched junction nucleotides: 1. In DNA, the CDR3 is TGTGCCAGCAGCTTGGGACAGCCTGGGGCCAACGTCCTGACTTTC. Its protein product is CASSLGQPGANVLTF.

The V gene is TRBV6-5, the J gene TRBJ2-1; D perhaps matches TRBD1 (6 bases). V dropped 6 bases and J dropped 7 bases, with 13 bases sitting between them. The CDR3 sequence is 13 residues long. Germline V lookup: CDR1 MNHEY, CDR2 SVGAGI. The CDR3 DNA reads TGTGCCAGCAGCCGGGACACCCGAAATGAGCAGTTCTTC. Its protein is CASSRDTRNEQFF.

This clone was seen repeatedly, ten times or more. The chain links TRBV5-4 to TRBJ2-7; D unresolved. The CDR3 is 13 residues long. V was cut by 0 bases and J by 6 bases, with 10 bases left in between. Per germline, CDR1 SGHNT and CDR2 YYREEE (reference sequence). Written as DNA, the CDR3 is TGTGCCAGCAGCTTGGCCGGCCGGAGCGAGCAGTACTTC. It translates to CASSLAGRSEQYF.

The chain employs TRBV7-2 and TRBJ2-5, with TRBD1 matching 10 bases. The germline V gene has CDR1 SGHTA and CDR2 FQGNSA. This CDR3 has 17 residues. J was trimmed by 7 bases and V by 2 bases; bases with no gene match: 13. The CDR3 loop reads CASSLPGPGQGLGTQYF. CDR3 DNA: TGTGCCAGCAGCTTACCGGGACCGGGACAGGGGTTAGGGACCCAGTACTTC.

This clone was seen more than once but under ten times. V gene TRBV11-2 combines with J gene TRBJ2-2, with 10 bases identical to TRBD2. CDR1 is SGHAT, CDR2 FQNNGV, per germline. V was pared by 0 bases and J by 4 bases, with 11 bases of the junction left unmatched. This CDR3 contains 19 residues. The CDR3 protein is CASSLDRLAGAPGTGELFF. DNA of the CDR3: TGTGCCAGCAGCTTAGATCGCCTAGCGGGGGCCCCGGGCACCGGGGAGCTGTTTTTT.

The gene calls are TRBV2 and TRBJ2-5; TRBD2 matches at 12 bases. This CDR3 contains 16 residues. Looked up from germline, CDR1 is SNHLY and CDR2 is FYNNEI. Losses at the gene ends were 8 bases for V and 5 bases for J; bases not matched to a gene: 12. CDR3 sequence (DNA): TGTGCCAGCGGGAGAACTAGCGGGGGGCAGCAGGAGACCCAGTACTTC. The encoded protein is CASGRTSGGQQETQYF. The whole variable domain, remainder taken from reference TRBV2 and TRBJ2-5, is EPEVTQTPSHQVTQMGQEVILRCVPISNHLYFYWYRQILGQKVEFLVSFYNNEISEKSEIFDDQFSVERPDGSNFTLKIRSTKLEDSAMYFCASGRTSGGQQETQYFGPGTRLLVL.

The rearrangement uses TRBV4-1 and TRBJ1-6, with 7 bases aligning to TRBD1. V lost 2 bases, J lost 10 bases, and 8 bases stayed unmatched. CDR3 length equals 15 residues. CDR1 is MGHRA, CDR2 YSYEKL, per germline. CDR3 nucleotide sequence: TGCGCCAGCAGCCAATTCTTAGGGGGCCACTCACCCCTCCACTTT. Protein product: CASSQFLGGHSPLHF.

This clone was observed once. The chain employs TRBV5-6 and TRBJ1-4, with a tentative D call TRBD1 (6 bases). CDR1 is SGHDT and CDR2 is YYEEEE in the germline V gene. The CDR3 contains 16 residues. With 2 bases removed from V and 8 bases from J, the gap between germline ends came to 19 bases. CDR3 sequence reads: CASSLHVGGAQEKLFF. The DNA for the CDR3 is TGTGCCAGCAGCTTACACGTTGGGGGGGCACAGGAAAAACTGTTTTTT.

The chain has TRBV6-5 and TRBJ1-4, with TRBD1 matching over 7 bases. V gave up 6 bases and J gave up 2 bases; unmatched junction bases: 3. The CDR3 sequence is 14 residues long. Per germline, CDR1 MNHEY and CDR2 SVGAGI. The CDR3 DNA sequence: TGTGCCAGCAGAGGGGGCTTGACTAATGAAAAACTGTTTTTT. Translating it yields CASRGGLTNEKLFF.

CDR3 residues: CASSQGIGSGNTIYF. DNA of the CDR3: TGCGCCAGCAGCCAAGGGATAGGGAGCGGAAACACCATATATTTT. The genes are TRBV4-3 and TRBJ1-3; D gene unclear. Germline V CDR1 and CDR2: LGHNA, YSLEER. The CDR3 runs to 15 residues. Trimming cost V 1 base and J 4 bases, with 11 bases left between them.

This chain joins TRBV19 and TRBJ2-3; 8 nucleotides match TRBD2. The CDR3 contains 14 residues. From germline, CDR1 is LNHDA and CDR2 SQIVND (reference sequence). V was clipped by 5 bases and J by 3 bases; unmatched bases: 4. The CDR3 DNA sequence: TGTGCCAGTAGTTTCCCGGGGGGGACAGATACGCAGTATTTT. Protein sequence: CASSFPGGTDTQYF. Using reference TRBV19 and TRBJ2-3 for the parts outside the CDR3, the full variable domain is DGGITQSPKYLFRKEGQNVTLSCEQNLNHDAMYWYRQDPGQGLRLIYYSQIVNDFQKGDIAEGYSVSREKKESFPLTVTSAQKNPTAFYLCASSFPGGTDTQYFGPGTRLTVL.

The gene calls are TRBV27 and TRBJ1-2; perhaps TRBD1 as D (6 bases). V was shortened by 7 bases and J by 0 bases, with 15 bases between the two germline ends. The CDR3 is 15 amino acids. CDR1 MNHEY and CDR2 SMNVEV come from the germline V gene (reference sequence). The DNA of the CDR3 is TGTGCCAGCAAGAGACAGACAGGTTCTAACTATGGCTACACCTTC. Its protein product is CASKRQTGSNYGYTF.

The rearrangement links TRBV5-6 to TRBJ1-2, with D perhaps matching TRBD1 (5 bases). This CDR3 contains 15 residues. V was pared by 0 bases and J by 8 bases, with 17 bases between. Germline V gene lookup returns CDR1 SGHDT and CDR2 YYEEEE. The CDR3 reads CASSLVGQGSQGYTF. CDR3 sequence (DNA): TGTGCCAGCAGCTTGGTGGGCCAGGGCTCTCAAGGCTACACCTTC.

The CDR3 sequence is CATSRDQFGTRTDGYTF. The CDR3 coding sequence is TGTGCCACCAGCAGAGATCAGTTCGGGACAAGGACGGATGGCTACACCTTC. The chain is built from TRBV15 and TRBJ1-2, with D possibly matching TRBD1 (6 bases). The CDR3 contains 17 residues. Germline V CDR1 and CDR2: LNHNV, YYDKDF (reference sequence). The V gene lost 0 bases and the J gene lost 6 bases, with 20 bases spanning the gap. The full variable domain, with the rest looked up from reference TRBV15 and TRBJ1-2, is DAMVIQNPRYQVTQFGKPVTLSCSQTLNHNVMYWYQQKSSQAPKLLFHYYDKDFNNEADTPDNFQSRRPNTSFCFLDIRSPGLGDTAMYLCATSRDQFGTRTDGYTFGSGTRLTVV.

CDR3 DNA sequence: TGTGCCAGCAGCTTGGAGGGGACAGGGCCATACGAGCAGTACTTC. Residues: CASSLEGTGPYEQYF. This chain uses TRBV5-4 with TRBJ2-5; 9 bases agree with TRBD1. The J call may be incorrect, as the DNA end agrees better with TRBJ2-7. CDR3 size: 15 residues. CDR1 SGHNT and CDR2 YYREEE come from the germline V gene (reference sequence).

The rearrangement links TRBV2 to TRBJ2-3; 11 bases line up with TRBD1. Germline V gene lookup returns CDR1 SNHLY and CDR2 FYNNEI. The CDR3 extends over 14 amino acids. J was trimmed by 0 bases and V by 9 bases; bases with no gene match: 2. The CDR3 bases are TGTGCCAGAGGACAGGGGGCGAGCACAGATACGCAGTATTTT. It yields the protein CARGQGASTDTQYF. The full variable domain, rest sourced from reference TRBV2 and TRBJ2-3, is EPEVTQTPSHQVTQMGQEVILRCVPISNHLYFYWYRQILGQKVEFLVSFYNNEISEKSEIFDDQFSVERPDGSNFTLKIRSTKLEDSAMYFCARGQGASTDTQYFGPGTRLTVL.

The chain links TRBV23-1 to TRBJ1-2; TRBD1 matches at 7 bases. TRBV23-1 is known as an ORF, though its function is uncertain. J gave up 4 bases and V 9 bases, and 14 bases lay outside the gene matches. There are 15 residues in the CDR3. In DNA form, the CDR3 reads TGCGCCAGAACCCAATTCGACGGGACAGTCTATGGCTACACCTTC. Its protein product is CARTQFDGTVYGYTF.

This clone was seen a handful of times. V is TRBV6-5 and J is TRBJ1-6, with 8 bases that match TRBD1. Germline V gene data show CDR1 as MNHEY and CDR2 as SVGAGI. CDR3 length: 13 residues. V shed 8 bases, J shed 8 bases, and the junction held 5 bases outside the gene matches. The CDR3 bases are TGTGCCAGCGGGACAGGCCTTTATTCACCCCTCCACTTT. Protein sequence: CASGTGLYSPLHF.

V and J are TRBV5-6 and TRBJ2-2, with TRBD1 matching 10 bases. The CDR3 is 15 amino acids. The germline gives CDR1 SGHDT, CDR2 YYEEEE. The junction had 6 bases not matched to a gene; V was cut back by 4 bases and J by 6 bases. Here the CDR3 DNA reads TGTGCCAGCAGCGCCGACAGGGGGCGGGCCGGGGAGCTGTTTTTT. Its translation: CASSADRGRAGELFF.